This entry is about one TCR beta chain. The sample originates from a study of T cell responses to AZD1222 COVID-19 vaccine. Generated by immunoSEQ multiplex PCR, the TCRdb table keeps only in-frame clones and is missing some. Among approximately 67,000 clones listed, 86% were seen once. V dropped 0 bases and J dropped 6 bases, with 13 bases sitting between them. The CDR3 loop spans 15 amino acids. In germline, CDR1 is SGHTA, CDR2 FQGNSA. The V and J genes are TRBV7-2 and TRBJ2-3; D might be TRBD2 (6 bases). The sample in question was peripheral blood, obtained on day 0 of AZD1222 vaccination. The clonotype originates from an adult in good health. The CDR3 bases are TGTGCCAGCAGCTTAGCGCAAGGCGGGGCGGATACGCAGTATTTT. This gives the protein CASSLAQGGADTQYF.